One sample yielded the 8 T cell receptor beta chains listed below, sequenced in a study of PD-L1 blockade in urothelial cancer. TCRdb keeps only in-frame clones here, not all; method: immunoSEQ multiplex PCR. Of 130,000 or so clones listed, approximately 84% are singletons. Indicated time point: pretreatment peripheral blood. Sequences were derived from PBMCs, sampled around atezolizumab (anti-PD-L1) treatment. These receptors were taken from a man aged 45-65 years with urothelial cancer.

The CDR3 spells CASRSGTGDVHPIYEQYF. The CDR3 nucleotides read TGTGCCAGCAGATCCGGGACAGGAGATGTCCACCCTATCTACGAGCAGTACTTC. The V call is TRBV5-4, the J call TRBJ2-7, with 8 bases aligning to TRBD1. Germline V lookup: CDR1 SGHNT, CDR2 YYREEE (reference sequence). CDR3 length: 18 residues. Trimming took 5 bases from V and 3 from J; bases not matched to a gene: 19.

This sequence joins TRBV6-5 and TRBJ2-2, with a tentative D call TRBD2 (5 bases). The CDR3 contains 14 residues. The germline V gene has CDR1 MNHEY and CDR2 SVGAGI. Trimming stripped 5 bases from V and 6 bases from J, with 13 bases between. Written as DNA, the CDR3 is TGTGCCAGCAGTCCCAATTGGAGGCCCGGGGAGCTGTTTTTT. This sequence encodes CASSPNWRPGELFF.

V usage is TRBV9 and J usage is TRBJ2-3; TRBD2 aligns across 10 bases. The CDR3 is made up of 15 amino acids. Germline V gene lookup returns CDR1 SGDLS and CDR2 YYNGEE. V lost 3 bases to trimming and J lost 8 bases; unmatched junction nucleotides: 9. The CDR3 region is CASSASGSQRATQYF. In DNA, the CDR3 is TGTGCCAGCAGCGCTAGCGGGAGTCAGAGGGCTACGCAGTATTTT.

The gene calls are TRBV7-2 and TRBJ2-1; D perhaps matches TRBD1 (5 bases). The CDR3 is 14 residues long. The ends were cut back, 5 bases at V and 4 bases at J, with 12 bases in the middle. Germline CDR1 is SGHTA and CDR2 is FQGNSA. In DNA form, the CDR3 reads TGTGCCAGCAGCCCACGACAGATTTACAATGAGCAGTTCTTC. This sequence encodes CASSPRQIYNEQFF.

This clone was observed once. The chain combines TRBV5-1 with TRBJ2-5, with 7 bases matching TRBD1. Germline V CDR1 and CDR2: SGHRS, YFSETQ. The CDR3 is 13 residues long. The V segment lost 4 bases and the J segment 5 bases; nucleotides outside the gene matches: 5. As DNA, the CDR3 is TGCGCCAGCAGCGGTACAGGGGCCGAGACCCAGTACTTC. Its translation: CASSGTGAETQYF.

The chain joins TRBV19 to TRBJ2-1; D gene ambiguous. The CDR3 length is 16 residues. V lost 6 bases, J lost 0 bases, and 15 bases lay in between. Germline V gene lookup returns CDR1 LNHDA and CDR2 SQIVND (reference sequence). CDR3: CASRINPTSSYNEQFF. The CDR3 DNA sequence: TGTGCCAGTAGGATTAATCCCACGAGCTCCTACAATGAGCAGTTCTTC.

CDR3 region: CASSYREGYNEQFF. The CDR3 DNA reads as TGTGCCAGCAGTTATCGGGAGGGCTACAATGAGCAGTTCTTC. The chain carries TRBV6-5 and TRBJ2-1; 8 bases agree with TRBD2. V lost 3 bases and J lost 3; bases outside the gene matches: 1. This CDR3 is 14 amino acids long. The V gene's germline CDR1 is MNHEY and CDR2 SVGAGI.

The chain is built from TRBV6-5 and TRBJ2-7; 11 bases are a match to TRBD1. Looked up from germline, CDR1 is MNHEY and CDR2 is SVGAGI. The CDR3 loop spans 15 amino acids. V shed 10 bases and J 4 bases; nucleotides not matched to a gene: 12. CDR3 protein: CATLVGTGGIYEQYF. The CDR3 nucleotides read TGTGCCACCTTAGTCGGGACAGGGGGTATTTACGAGCAGTACTTC.